Sequencing of this T cell receptor (beta chain) was carried out in a study of blood T cell repertoires in COVID-19. In the study overall: Samples taken during acute and convalescent COVID-19 were collected in the United States, Italy and Spain. PBMCs, B-cell-depleted T cells, or T cells provided the cDNA or gDNA that made up the material.

CDR3 length: 15 amino acids. CDR1 is SGHTA, CDR2 FQGNSA, per germline. The V end lost 5 bases, the J end lost 4 bases, and 17 bases lay between the germline ends. In the original processing: Amplified reference gene primers provided the basis for estimating nucleated cell counts. The method was immunoSEQ multiplex PCR; TCRdb's version includes in-frame clones alone and lacks a portion of them. That table is the source of V, J and clone size, and D and trimming were worked out from the DNA. The sample lists 400,000 or so clones, roughly 90% occurring once. Seattle enrolled patients during active infection and tracked them longitudinally.

This receptor was taken from a woman in her thirties or forties with COVID-19, enrolled during active disease. Sequencing was performed on peripheral blood. The gene calls are TRBV7-2 and TRBJ1-1; D unresolved. This CDR3 reads CASSPLGSVGTEAFF. CDR3 DNA sequence: TGTGCCAGCAGCCCCCTGGGGAGCGTGGGCACTGAAGCTTTCTTT.